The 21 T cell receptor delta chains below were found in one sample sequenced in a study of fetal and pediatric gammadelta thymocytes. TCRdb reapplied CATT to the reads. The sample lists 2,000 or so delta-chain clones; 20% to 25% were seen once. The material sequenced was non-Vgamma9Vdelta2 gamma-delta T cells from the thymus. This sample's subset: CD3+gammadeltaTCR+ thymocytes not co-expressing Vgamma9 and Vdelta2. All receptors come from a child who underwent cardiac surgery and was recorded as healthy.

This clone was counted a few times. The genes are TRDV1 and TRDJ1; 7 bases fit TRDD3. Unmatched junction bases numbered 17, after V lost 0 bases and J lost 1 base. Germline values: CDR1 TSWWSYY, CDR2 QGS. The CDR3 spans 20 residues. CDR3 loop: CALGELRSPRMGDPTDKLIF. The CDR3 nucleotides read TGTGCTCTTGGGGAACTAAGGTCCCCGAGGATGGGGGACCCCACCGATAAACTCATCTTT.

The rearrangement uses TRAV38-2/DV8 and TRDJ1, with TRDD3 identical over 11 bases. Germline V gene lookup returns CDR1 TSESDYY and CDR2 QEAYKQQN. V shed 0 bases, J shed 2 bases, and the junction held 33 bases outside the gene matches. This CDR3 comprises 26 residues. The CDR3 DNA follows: TGTGCTTATAGGAGCGAGGCCCCAGTTCCCATTCCTACGTGGGGTGGGGGATACGTAGGGACCGATAAACTCATCTTT. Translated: CAYRSEAPVPIPTWGGGYVGTDKLIF.

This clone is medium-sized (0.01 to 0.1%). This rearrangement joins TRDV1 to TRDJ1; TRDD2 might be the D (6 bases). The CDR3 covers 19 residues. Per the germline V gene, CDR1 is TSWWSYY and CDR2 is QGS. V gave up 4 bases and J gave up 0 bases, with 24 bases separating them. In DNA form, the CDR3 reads TGTGCTCTTGGGGGTCTGTTTCCTATCCCGGGGAAAAACACCGATAAACTCATCTTT. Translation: CALGGLFPIPGKNTDKLIF.

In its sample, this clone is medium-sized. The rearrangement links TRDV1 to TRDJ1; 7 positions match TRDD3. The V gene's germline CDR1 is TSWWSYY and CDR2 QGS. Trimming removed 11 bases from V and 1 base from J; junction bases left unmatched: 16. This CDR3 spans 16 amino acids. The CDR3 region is CALGPTGDEFTDKLIF. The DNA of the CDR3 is TGTGCTTTAGGCCCTACGGGGGATGAGTTCACCGATAAACTCATCTTT.

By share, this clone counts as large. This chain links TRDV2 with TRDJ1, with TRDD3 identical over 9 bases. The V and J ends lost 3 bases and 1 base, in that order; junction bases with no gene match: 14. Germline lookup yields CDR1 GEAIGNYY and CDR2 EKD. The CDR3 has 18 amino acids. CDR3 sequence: CACDALLGEAYTTDKLIF. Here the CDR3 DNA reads TGTGCCTGTGACGCCCTACTGGGGGAGGCCTACACCACCGATAAACTCATCTTT.

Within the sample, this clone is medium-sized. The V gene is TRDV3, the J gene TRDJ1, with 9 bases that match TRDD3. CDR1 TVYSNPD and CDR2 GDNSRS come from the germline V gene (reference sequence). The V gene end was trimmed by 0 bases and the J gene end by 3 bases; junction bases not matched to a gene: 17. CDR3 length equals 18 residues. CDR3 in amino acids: CAFSFPVLGDPSSDKLIF. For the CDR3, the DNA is TGTGCCTTTAGCTTCCCCGTACTGGGGGACCCCTCCTCCGATAAACTCATCTTT.

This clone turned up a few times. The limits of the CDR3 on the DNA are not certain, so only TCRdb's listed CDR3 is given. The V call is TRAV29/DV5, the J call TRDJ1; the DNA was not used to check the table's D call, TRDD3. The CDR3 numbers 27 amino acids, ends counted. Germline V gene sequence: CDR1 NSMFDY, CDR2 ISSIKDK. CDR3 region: CSVLLCSKALFLPTCTGGYAGTDKLIF.

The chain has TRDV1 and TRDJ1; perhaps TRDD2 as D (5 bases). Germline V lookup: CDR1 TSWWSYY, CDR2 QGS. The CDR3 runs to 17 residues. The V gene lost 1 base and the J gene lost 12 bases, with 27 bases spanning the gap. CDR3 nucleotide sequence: TGTGCTCTTGGGGAACCTCCCCGCAAGCTTCCCCCCAAGGGGTTCATCTTT. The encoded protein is CALGEPPRKLPPKGFIF.

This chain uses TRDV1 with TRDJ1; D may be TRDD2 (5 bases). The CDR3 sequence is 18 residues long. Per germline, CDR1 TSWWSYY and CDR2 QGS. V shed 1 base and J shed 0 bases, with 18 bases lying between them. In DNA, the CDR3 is TGTGCTCTTGGGGAACGCCTGCCTACGGCAAAGTACACCGATAAACTCATCTTT. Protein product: CALGERLPTAKYTDKLIF.

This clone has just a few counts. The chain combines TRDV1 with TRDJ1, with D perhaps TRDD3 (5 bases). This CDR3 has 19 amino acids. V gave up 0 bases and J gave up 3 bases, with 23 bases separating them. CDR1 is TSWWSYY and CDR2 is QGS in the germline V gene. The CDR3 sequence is CALGELLYRERYSPDKLIF. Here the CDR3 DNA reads TGTGCTCTTGGGGAACTCCTATACAGGGAACGATACAGCCCCGATAAACTCATCTTT.

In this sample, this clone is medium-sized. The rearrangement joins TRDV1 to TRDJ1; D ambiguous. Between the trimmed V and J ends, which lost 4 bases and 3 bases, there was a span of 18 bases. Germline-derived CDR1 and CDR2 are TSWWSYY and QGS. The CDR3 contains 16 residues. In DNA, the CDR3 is TGTGCTCTTGGGGCTATCGTCCGTGGAGGACCCGATAAACTCATCTTT. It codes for CALGAIVRGGPDKLIF.

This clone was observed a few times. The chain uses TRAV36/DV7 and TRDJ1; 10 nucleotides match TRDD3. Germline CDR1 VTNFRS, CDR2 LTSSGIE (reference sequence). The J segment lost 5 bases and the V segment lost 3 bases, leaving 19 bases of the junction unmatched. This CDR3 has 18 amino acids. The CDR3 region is CAVAGRPSYYWGMDKLIF. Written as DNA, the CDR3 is TGTGCTGTGGCGGGTCGGCCTTCCTATTACTGGGGGATGGATAAACTCATCTTT.

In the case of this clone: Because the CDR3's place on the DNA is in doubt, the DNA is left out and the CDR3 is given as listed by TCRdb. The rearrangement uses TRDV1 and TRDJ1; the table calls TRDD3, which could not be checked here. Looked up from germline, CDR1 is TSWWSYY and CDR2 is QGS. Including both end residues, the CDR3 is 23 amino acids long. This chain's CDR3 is CARPTYICTGGYDIRGGADKLIF.

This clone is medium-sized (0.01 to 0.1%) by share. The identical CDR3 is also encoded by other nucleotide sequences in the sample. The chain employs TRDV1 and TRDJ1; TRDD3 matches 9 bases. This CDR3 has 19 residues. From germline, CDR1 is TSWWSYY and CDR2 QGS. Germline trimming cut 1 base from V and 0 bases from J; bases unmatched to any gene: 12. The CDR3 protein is CALGEPLVGIRAYTDKLIF. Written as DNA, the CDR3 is TGTGCTCTTGGGGAACCGTTAGTGGGGATACGGGCGTACACCGATAAACTCATCTTT.

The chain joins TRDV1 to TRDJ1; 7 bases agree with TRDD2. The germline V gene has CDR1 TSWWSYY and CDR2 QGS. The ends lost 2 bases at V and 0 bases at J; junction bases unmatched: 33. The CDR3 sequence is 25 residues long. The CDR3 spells CALGEAYSYVGTVSVWKPYTDKLIF. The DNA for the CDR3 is TGTGCTCTTGGGGAAGCGTATTCCTACGTCGGTACTGTGTCGGTGTGGAAACCGTACACCGATAAACTCATCTTT.

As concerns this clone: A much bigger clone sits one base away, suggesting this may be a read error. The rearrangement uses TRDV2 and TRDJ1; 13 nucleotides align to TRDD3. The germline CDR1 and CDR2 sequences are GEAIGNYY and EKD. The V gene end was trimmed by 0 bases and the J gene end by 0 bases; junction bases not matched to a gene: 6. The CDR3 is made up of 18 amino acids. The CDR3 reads CACDTRTGGYENTDKLIF. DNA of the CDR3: TGTGCCTGTGACACCCGTACTGGGGGATACGAGAACACCGATAAACTCATCTTT.

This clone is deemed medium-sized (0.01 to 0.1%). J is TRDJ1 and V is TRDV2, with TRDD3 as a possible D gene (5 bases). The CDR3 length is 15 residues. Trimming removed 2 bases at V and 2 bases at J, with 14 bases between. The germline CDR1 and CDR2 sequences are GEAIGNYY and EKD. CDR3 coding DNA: TGTGCCTGTGACAAACGGGGGCTATTTACCGATAAACTCATCTTT. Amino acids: CACDKRGLFTDKLIF.

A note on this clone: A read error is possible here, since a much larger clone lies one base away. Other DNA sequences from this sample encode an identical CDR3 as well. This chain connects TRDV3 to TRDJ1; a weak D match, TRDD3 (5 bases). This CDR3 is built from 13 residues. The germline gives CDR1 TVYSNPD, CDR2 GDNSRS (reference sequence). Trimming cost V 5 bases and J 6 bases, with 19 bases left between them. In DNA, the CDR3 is TGTGCCCGTCGGGTTTGGGGCTTTAATAAACTCATCTTT. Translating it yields CARRVWGFNKLIF. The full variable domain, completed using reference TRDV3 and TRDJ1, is CDKVTQSSPDQTVASGSEVVLLCTYDTVYSNPDLFWYRIRPDYSFQFVFYGDNSRSEGADFTQGRFSVKHILTQKAFHLVISPVRTEDSATYYCARRVWGFNKLIFGKGTRVTVEP.

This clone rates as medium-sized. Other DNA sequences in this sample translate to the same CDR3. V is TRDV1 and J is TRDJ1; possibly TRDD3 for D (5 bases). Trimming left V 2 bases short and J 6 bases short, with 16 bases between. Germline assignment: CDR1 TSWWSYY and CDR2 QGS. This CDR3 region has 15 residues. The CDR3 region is CALGESIRGPYKLIF. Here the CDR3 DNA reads TGTGCTCTTGGGGAATCCATTCGGGGGCCCTATAAACTCATCTTT.

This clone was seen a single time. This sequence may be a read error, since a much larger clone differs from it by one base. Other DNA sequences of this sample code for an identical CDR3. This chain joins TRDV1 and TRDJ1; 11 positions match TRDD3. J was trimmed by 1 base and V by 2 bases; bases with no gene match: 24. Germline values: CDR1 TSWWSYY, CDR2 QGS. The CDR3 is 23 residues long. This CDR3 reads CALGEESPYSIYWGIRPTDKLIF. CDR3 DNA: TGTGCTCTTGGGGAAGAGAGTCCCTACTCCATTTACTGGGGGATAAGGCCCACCGATAAACTCATCTTT.

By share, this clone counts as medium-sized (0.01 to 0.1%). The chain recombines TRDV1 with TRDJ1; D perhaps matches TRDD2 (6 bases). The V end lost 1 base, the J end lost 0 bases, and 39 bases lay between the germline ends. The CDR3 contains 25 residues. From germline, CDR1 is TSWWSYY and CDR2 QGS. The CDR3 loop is CALGEPPSIPTSPPGPTRYTDKLIF. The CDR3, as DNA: TGTGCTCTTGGGGAACCTCCTTCCATCCCAACCTCACCACCGGGCCCTACCCGATACACCGATAAACTCATCTTT.